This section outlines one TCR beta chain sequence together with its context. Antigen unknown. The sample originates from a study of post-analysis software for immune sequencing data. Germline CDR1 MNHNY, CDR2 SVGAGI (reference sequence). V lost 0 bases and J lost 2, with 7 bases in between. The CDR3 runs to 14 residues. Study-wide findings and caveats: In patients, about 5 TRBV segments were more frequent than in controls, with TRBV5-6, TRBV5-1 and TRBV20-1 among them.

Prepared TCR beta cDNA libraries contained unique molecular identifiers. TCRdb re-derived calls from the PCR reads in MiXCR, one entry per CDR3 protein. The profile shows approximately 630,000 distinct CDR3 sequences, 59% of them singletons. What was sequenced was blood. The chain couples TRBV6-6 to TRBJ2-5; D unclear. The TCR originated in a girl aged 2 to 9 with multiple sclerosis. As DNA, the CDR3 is TGTGCCAGCAGTTACTCCTTGGCTCAAGAGACCCAGTACTTC. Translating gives CASSYSLAQETQYF.